The sequence of this T cell receptor beta chain was determined in a study of blood T cells in healthy people across ages. A second PCR of about 7 to 11 cycles used a sample-barcoded 5' primer and a J-beta primer mix. Every cDNA molecule bore a tag from a template-switch adaptor containing 12 random nucleotides. TCRdb reanalysed the 5' RACE reads using MiXCR and keeps one entry per CDR3 protein. The sample shows about 1.4 million distinct CDR3 sequences, 59% of them seen only once. Study conclusions and caveats: The long-lived group displayed more naive CD4+ cells, plus higher diversity, than the aged donors did. Researchers judged that diversity estimates from one million T cells fell short of true values.

Regarding this clonotype: Its antigen is unidentified.

Germline CDR1 and CDR2: MNHEY and SVGEGT. The CDR3 covers 13 residues. The germline V and J ends were trimmed by 6 bases and 3 bases, with 12 bases remaining between them. Isolation per sample recovered at least 6 million PBMCs. This chain connects TRBV6-2 or TRBV6-3 to TRBJ2-7; TRBD2 is a possible D gene (6 bases). What was sequenced was blood. The receptor's source is a man aged 18 to 35 in good health. In DNA, the CDR3 is TGTGCCAGCAGGGAGCGGGCTGACTACGAGCAGTACTTC. It is translated as CASRERADYEQYF.